Below, 26 T cell receptor beta chains from the same sample are listed, as sequenced in a study of technical replicates of blood from a handful of donors. Assay used: immunoSEQ multiplex PCR; TCRdb lists only in-frame clones, some missing. This sample has around 58,000 clones, with roughly 89% found just once. Sequencing was done on a sample of PBMCs. Receptors were obtained from a human donor in good health. Some clones in this sample may be carry-over from other donors' samples.

The CDR3 loop is CASTRGRSSYEQYF. The CDR3 region has the DNA TGTGCCAGCACCCGGGGTCGAAGCTCCTACGAGCAGTACTTC. This rearrangement joins TRBV9 to TRBJ2-7; possibly TRBD2 for D (5 bases). The length of the CDR3 is 14 residues. Germline lookup yields CDR1 SGDLS and CDR2 YYNGEE. V was trimmed by 6 bases and J by 0 bases, leaving 13 bases between them.

This rearrangement joins TRBV7-2 to TRBJ1-4; tentatively, D is TRBD1 (5 bases). V lost 0 bases and J 4 bases, leaving 6 bases between the germline ends. The CDR3 consists of 14 residues. Germline V gene lookup returns CDR1 SGHTA and CDR2 FQGNSA. The CDR3 reads CASSLADNNEKLFF. For the CDR3, the DNA is TGTGCCAGCAGCTTAGCGGACAATAATGAAAAACTGTTTTTT. The whole variable domain, remainder taken from reference TRBV7-2 and TRBJ1-4, is GAGVSQSPSNKVTEKGKDVELRCDPISGHTALYWYRQSLGQGLEFLIYFQGNSAPDKSGLPSDRFSAERTGGSVSTLTIQRTQQEDSAVYLCASSLADNNEKLFFGSGTQLSVL.

The chain joins TRBV18 to TRBJ2-2; 9 bases align to TRBD1. With V trimmed by 3 bases and J by 4 bases, 9 bases remained unmatched. Germline loops: CDR1 KGHSH, CDR2 LQKENI. The CDR3 length is 17 residues. The CDR3 reads CASSPVLQGAVTGELFF. CDR3 DNA sequence: TGTGCCAGCTCACCGGTGTTACAGGGGGCGGTCACCGGGGAGCTGTTTTTT.

The CDR3 sequence is CASSPYEGTETQYF. CDR3 coding DNA: TGTGCCAGCTCACCGTATGAGGGTACGGAGACCCAGTACTTC. The chain uses TRBV18 and TRBJ2-5, with TRBD2 as a possible D gene (5 bases). The CDR3 is made up of 14 amino acids. Between the trimmed V and J ends, which lost 3 bases and 5 bases, there was a span of 13 bases. Germline CDR1 and CDR2: KGHSH and LQKENI.

The V call is TRBV7-6, the J call TRBJ2-1, with D possibly being TRBD2 (6 bases). Germline CDR1 and CDR2: SGHVS and FNYEAQ. The CDR3 runs to 14 residues. V was trimmed by 3 bases and J by 8 bases, leaving 14 bases between them. CDR3 sequence reads: CASSLGLPPHEQFF. CDR3 sequence (DNA): TGTGCCAGCAGCTTGGGACTCCCTCCCCATGAGCAGTTCTTC.

This chain links TRBV4-3 with TRBJ1-1; D unclear. The V gene lost 0 bases and the J gene lost 2 bases, with 13 bases spanning the gap. Germline V gene data show CDR1 as LGHNA and CDR2 as YSLEER. The CDR3 loop spans 16 amino acids. CDR3 coding DNA: TGCGCCAGCAGCCAAGAGAAACACCTAGTAAACACTGAAGCTTTCTTT. It is translated as CASSQEKHLVNTEAFF.

The V call is TRBV4-1, the J call TRBJ2-7, with TRBD2 as a possible D gene (5 bases). Germline CDR1 MGHRA, CDR2 YSYEKL. The CDR3 is 15 residues long. The V end lost 5 bases, the J end lost 6 bases, and 20 bases lay between the germline ends. The CDR3 nucleotides read TGCGCCAGCAGCAGTTGGGAGAAGATACCGGGCGAGCAGTACTTC. Its translation: CASSSWEKIPGEQYF.

This clone came up once. V gene TRBV9 combines with J gene TRBJ2-1; TRBD2 matches 9 bases. The CDR3 runs 15 residues. Germline lookup yields CDR1 SGDLS and CDR2 YYNGEE. Unmatched junction bases numbered 11, after V lost 4 bases and J lost 9 bases. For the CDR3, the DNA is TGTGCCAGCAGCCCGACGGGTAGCGGGAGCCGTGAGCAGTTCTTC. This translates into CASSPTGSGSREQFF.

The rearrangement links TRBV7-2 to TRBJ1-2; TRBD1 matches 8 bases. Germline loops: CDR1 SGHTA, CDR2 FQGNSA. Unmatched junction bases numbered 12, after V lost 7 bases and J lost 8 bases. The CDR3 totals 14 residues. The CDR3 region is CASTVQGGVRGYTF. The DNA for the CDR3 is TGTGCCAGCACCGTACAGGGGGGGGTACGGGGCTACACCTTC.

The gene calls are TRBV6-1 and TRBJ2-3; 13 bases match TRBD2. Germline CDR1 is MNHNS and CDR2 is SASEGT. The V and J ends lost 2 bases and 4 bases, in that order; junction bases with no gene match: 6. This CDR3 has 17 amino acids. CDR3 sequence: CASSEFRTSGSSDTQYF. The CDR3 nucleotides read TGTGCCAGCAGTGAATTCCGGACTAGCGGGAGCTCAGATACGCAGTATTTT.

This chain uses TRBV6-6 with TRBJ1-6, with D hard to call. Per germline, CDR1 MNHNY and CDR2 SVGAGI (reference sequence). This CDR3 is built from 12 residues. The CDR3 bases are TGTGCAGTCCAGAACGGGAATTCACCCCTCCACTTT. Translation: CAVQNGNSPLHF.

The rearrangement uses TRBV7-9 and TRBJ1-1, with TRBD1 as a possible D gene (5 bases). Germline values: CDR1 SEHNR, CDR2 FQNEAQ (reference sequence). V lost 5 bases, J lost 1 base, and 17 bases lay in between. The CDR3 covers 16 residues. Here the CDR3 reads CASSAPGRGGNTEAFF. CDR3 DNA sequence: TGTGCCAGCAGCGCCCCGGGACGGGGGGGGAACACTGAAGCTTTCTTT.

This chain uses TRBV4-2 with TRBJ1-4, with D possibly being TRBD1 (5 bases). The CDR3 extends over 16 amino acids. From germline, CDR1 is LGHNA and CDR2 YNFKEQ. Trimming pared 2 bases from V and 8 bases from J, leaving 18 bases between. The chain's CDR3 is CASSQTVGGVMEKLFF. The CDR3, as DNA: TGTGCCAGCAGCCAAACGGTCGGAGGGGTAATGGAAAAACTGTTTTTT.

This clone came up once. The chain recombines TRBV10-3 with TRBJ2-1; 7 bases align to TRBD2. This CDR3 is 15 amino acids long. After removal of 3 bases from V and 7 bases from J, the junction contained 9 bases not matched to a gene. Germline values: CDR1 ENHRY, CDR2 SYGVKD. This CDR3 is CAISDGGGGRNEQFF. The CDR3 nucleotides read TGTGCCATCAGTGACGGTGGCGGGGGAAGAAATGAGCAGTTCTTC.

The chain combines TRBV13 with TRBJ2-7; TRBD2 aligns across 7 bases. The ends lost 5 bases at V and 5 bases at J; junction bases unmatched: 12. CDR1 and CDR2 from the germline V gene are PRHDT and FYEKMQ (reference sequence). The CDR3 consists of 15 residues. The CDR3 loop reads CASSISGIASDEQYF. CDR3 sequence (DNA): TGTGCCAGCAGCATAAGCGGGATAGCAAGCGACGAGCAGTACTTC.

This chain uses TRBV19 with TRBJ2-7; D perhaps matches TRBD1 (6 bases). Germline CDR1 and CDR2: LNHDA and SQIVND (reference sequence). This CDR3 contains 13 residues. V dropped 0 bases and J dropped 6 bases, with 9 bases sitting between them. The CDR3 DNA follows: TGTGCCAGTAGTATAGATTCGACAGGCGAGCAGTACTTC. Protein: CASSIDSTGEQYF.

V is TRBV6-5 and J is TRBJ2-7; 10 bases are shared with TRBD1. CDR1 is MNHEY, CDR2 SVGAGI, per germline. With 5 bases clipped from V and 8 bases from J, the junction kept 12 bases outside the gene matches. This CDR3 comprises 15 residues. In nucleotides, the CDR3 is TGTGCCAGCAGTCTTAAGACAGGGGGCACGGGAAAGCAGTACTTC. Its protein is CASSLKTGGTGKQYF.

The genes are TRBV4-2 and TRBJ2-5, with a weak D call TRBD1 (6 bases). The V and J ends lost 3 bases and 1 base respectively, with 6 bases between them. This CDR3 has 13 amino acids. Per germline, CDR1 LGHNA and CDR2 YNFKEQ. The CDR3 is CASSQGAQETQYF. CDR3 in DNA: TGTGCCAGCAGCCAGGGGGCCCAAGAGACCCAGTACTTC.

The gene calls are TRBV30 and TRBJ2-1; TRBD1 matches 7 bases. The germline V gene encodes CDR1 GTSNPN and CDR2 SVGIG (reference sequence). CDR3 length equals 16 residues. Trimming at V came to 1 base and at J to 4 bases, leaving 10 bases not matched to a gene. The CDR3 here is CAWSGGGRGLYNEQFF. CDR3 coding DNA: TGTGCCTGGAGTGGAGGGGGCAGGGGCCTTTACAATGAGCAGTTCTTC.

The chain employs TRBV30 and TRBJ1-6, with 7 bases identical to TRBD1. Trimming took 3 bases from V and 3 from J; bases not matched to a gene: 11. The germline gives CDR1 GTSNPN, CDR2 SVGIG (reference sequence). This CDR3 spans 17 amino acids. The CDR3 loop is CAWRPKAGGLYNSPLHF. The CDR3 coding sequence is TGTGCCTGGAGACCTAAAGCAGGGGGACTCTATAATTCACCCCTCCACTTT.

The chain recombines TRBV19 with TRBJ2-7; possibly TRBD2 for D (6 bases). The CDR3 spans 15 residues. CDR1 is LNHDA and CDR2 is SQIVND in the germline V gene (reference sequence). Trimming took 7 bases from V and 3 from J, leaving 19 bases between them. CDR3 sequence reads: CASKGEKGGDYEQYF. DNA of the CDR3: TGTGCCAGTAAGGGCGAAAAAGGAGGGGACTACGAGCAGTACTTC.

The V and J genes are TRBV7-2 and TRBJ2-7; D is perhaps TRBD1 (5 bases). The CDR3 length is 14 residues. Between the trimmed V and J ends, which lost 3 bases and 2 bases, there was a span of 11 bases. Per germline, CDR1 SGHTA and CDR2 FQGNSA. The CDR3: CASSFQGTAYEQYF. CDR3 DNA: TGTGCCAGCAGCTTTCAGGGTACGGCCTACGAGCAGTACTTC.

J is TRBJ2-5 and V is TRBV7-9; 11 bases match TRBD1. The V segment lost 5 bases and the J segment 4 bases; nucleotides outside the gene matches: 12. The CDR3 is 17 amino acids. Looked up from germline, CDR1 is SEHNR and CDR2 is FQNEAQ (reference sequence). The CDR3 spells CASSPARGTGGAETQYF. Here the CDR3 DNA reads TGTGCCAGCAGCCCCGCAAGGGGGACAGGGGGGGCAGAGACCCAGTACTTC.

The V and J genes are TRBV15 and TRBJ2-5, with 11 bases fitting TRBD2. The CDR3 runs 15 residues. Per germline, CDR1 LNHNV and CDR2 YYDKDF (reference sequence). Losses at the gene ends were 6 bases for V and 0 bases for J; bases not matched to a gene: 3. The CDR3 coding sequence is TGTGCCACCAGTAAGACTAGCGGGAACCAAGAGACCCAGTACTTC. Translating gives CATSKTSGNQETQYF. Filled out from reference TRBV15 and TRBJ2-5, the complete variable domain reads DAMVIQNPRYQVTQFGKPVTLSCSQTLNHNVMYWYQQKSSQAPKLLFHYYDKDFNNEADTPDNFQSRRPNTSFCFLDIRSPGLGDTAMYLCATSKTSGNQETQYFGPGTRLLVL.

This sequence joins TRBV5-5 and TRBJ2-7; D might be TRBD1 (6 bases). The V gene's germline CDR1 is SGHKS and CDR2 YYEKEE (reference sequence). V was trimmed by 1 base and J by 1 base, leaving 27 bases between them. CDR3 length: 20 residues. The CDR3 coding sequence is TGTGCCAGCAGCTTGTTCCCTCTTGGGACAAGAAATAAGGATTCCTACGAGCAGTACTTC. Translating gives CASSLFPLGTRNKDSYEQYF.

This clone appeared a single time. In nucleotides, the CDR3 is TGTGCCATCACCCAGGGCAGGGGGGCCTACGAGCAGTACTTC. Translating gives CAITQGRGAYEQYF. This sequence joins TRBV10-3 and TRBJ2-7, with D tentatively TRBD1 (7 bases). Trimming removed 7 bases at V and 2 bases at J, with 15 bases between. Germline CDR1 ENHRY, CDR2 SYGVKD. CDR3 length equals 14 residues.